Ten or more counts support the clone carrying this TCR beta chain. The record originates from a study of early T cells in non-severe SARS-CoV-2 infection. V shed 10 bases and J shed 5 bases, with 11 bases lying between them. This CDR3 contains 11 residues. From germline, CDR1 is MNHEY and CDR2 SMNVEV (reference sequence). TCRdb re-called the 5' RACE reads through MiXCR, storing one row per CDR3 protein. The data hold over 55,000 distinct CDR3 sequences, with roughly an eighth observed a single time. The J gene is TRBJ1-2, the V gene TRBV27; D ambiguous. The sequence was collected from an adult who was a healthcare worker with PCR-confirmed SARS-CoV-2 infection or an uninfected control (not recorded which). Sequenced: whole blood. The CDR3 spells CATGPSYGYTF. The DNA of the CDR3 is TGTGCCACCGGCCCTTCATATGGCTACACCTTC.